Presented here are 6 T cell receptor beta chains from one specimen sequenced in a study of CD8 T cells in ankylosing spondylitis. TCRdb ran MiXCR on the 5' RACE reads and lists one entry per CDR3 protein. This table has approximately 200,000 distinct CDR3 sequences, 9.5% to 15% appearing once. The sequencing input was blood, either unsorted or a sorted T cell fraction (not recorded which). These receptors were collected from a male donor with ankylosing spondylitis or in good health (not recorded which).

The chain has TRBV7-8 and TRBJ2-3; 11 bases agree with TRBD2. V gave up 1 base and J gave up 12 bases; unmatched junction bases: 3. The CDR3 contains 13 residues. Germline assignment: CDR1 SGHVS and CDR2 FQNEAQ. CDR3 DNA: TGTGCCAGCAGCTTAGTAGCGGGAGGGCCTCAGTATTTT. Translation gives CASSLVAGGPQYF.

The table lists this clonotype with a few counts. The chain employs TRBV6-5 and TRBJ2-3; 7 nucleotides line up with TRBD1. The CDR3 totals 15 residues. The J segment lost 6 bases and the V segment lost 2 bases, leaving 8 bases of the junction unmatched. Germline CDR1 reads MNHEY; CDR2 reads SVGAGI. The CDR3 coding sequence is TGTGCCAGCAGTTACGCGACGGACAGGACCGATACGCAGTATTTT. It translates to CASSYATDRTDTQYF.

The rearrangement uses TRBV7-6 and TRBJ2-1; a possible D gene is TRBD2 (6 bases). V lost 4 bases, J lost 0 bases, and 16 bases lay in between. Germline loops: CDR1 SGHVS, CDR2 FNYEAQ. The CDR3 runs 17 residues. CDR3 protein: CASSSGVADSSYNEQFF. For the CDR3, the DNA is TGTGCCAGCAGCTCGGGGGTGGCTGATAGCTCCTACAATGAGCAGTTCTTC.

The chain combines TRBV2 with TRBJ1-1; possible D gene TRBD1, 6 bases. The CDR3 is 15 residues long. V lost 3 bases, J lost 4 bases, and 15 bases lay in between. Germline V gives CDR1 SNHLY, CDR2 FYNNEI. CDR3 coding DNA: TGTGCCAGCAGTGAGCTTAACAGGGTAGGCACTGAAGCTTTCTTT. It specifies CASSELNRVGTEAFF.

The CDR3 DNA is TGTGCCAGCACGGGAGACCTTCTCACCCCAGATACGCAGTATTTT. Amino acids: CASTGDLLTPDTQYF. J is TRBJ2-3 and V is TRBV12-3 or TRBV12-4, with D possibly TRBD2 on 6 matching bases. The V end lost 7 bases, the J end lost 4 bases, and 18 bases lay between the germline ends. The CDR3 loop spans 15 amino acids.

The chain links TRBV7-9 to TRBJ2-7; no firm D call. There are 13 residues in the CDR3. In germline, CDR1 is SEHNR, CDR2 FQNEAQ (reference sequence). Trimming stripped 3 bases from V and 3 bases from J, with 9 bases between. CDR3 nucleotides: TGTGCCAGCAGCTTTTTCAGTCTCTACGAGCAGTACTTC. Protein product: CASSFFSLYEQYF. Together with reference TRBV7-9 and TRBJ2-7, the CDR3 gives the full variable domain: DTGVSQNPRHKITKRGQNVTFRCDPISEHNRLYWYRQTLGQGPEFLTYFQNEAQLEKSRLLSDRFSAERPKGSFSTLEIQRTEQGDSAMYLCASSFFSLYEQYFGPGTRLTVT.